This T cell receptor (beta chain) appears in the sequencing data of a study of T cell repertoires in cytomegalovirus infection. As for the study in general: An indication of both CMV infection and matching HLA type came from public TCR beta signatures.

A word on this clonotype: Its antigen remains unidentified.

Trimming cost V 1 base and J 6 bases, with 14 bases left between them. The CDR3 consists of 15 residues. Germline V CDR1 and CDR2: LGHNA, YSLEER. TCRdb recomputed calls from the reads with MiXCR, one row per CDR3 protein. Of 300,000 or so distinct CDR3 sequences in the sample, roughly 25% were seen once. The TCR was taken from a human donor in good health (CMV status not recorded). Some clones in this sample may be carry-over from other donors' samples. The genes are TRBV4-3 and TRBJ2-3; perhaps TRBD2 as D (5 bases). Sequencing was performed on cultured PBMCs, taken from culture after CMV antigen stimulation. CDR3 in amino acids: CASSQGTGNSDTQYF. The CDR3, as DNA: TGCGCCAGCAGCCAAGGGACGGGAAACTCTGATACGCAGTATTTT.